This T cell receptor (beta chain) was captured by sequencing in a study of Graves' ophthalmopathy and Graves' hyperthyroidism. Notes on the study in general: Blood also harbored most expanded thyroid clonotypes above 0.001 frequency.

Concerning this clonotype itself: Antigen specificity is unknown.

CDR1 SGHTA and CDR2 FQGNSA come from the germline V gene. The CDR3 is 13 residues long. V was trimmed by 1 base and J by 6 bases, leaving 10 bases between them. Investigators amplified TCR beta CDR3 regions from RNA transcripts. HTBI primers served in a first-round RT-PCR, which a second-round multiplex PCR followed. TCRdb ran MiXCR on the multiplex PCR reads and lists one entry per CDR3 protein. This table holds 150,000 or so distinct CDR3 sequences, 30% to 45% found once. The sequence was collected from a woman aged 40 to 49 with Graves' ophthalmopathy. The sequenced material came from peripheral blood. This sequence joins TRBV7-2 and TRBJ2-7; D unclear. The CDR3 nucleotides read TGTGCCAGCAGCTTAGGGCTAGGCCGCGAGCAGTACTTC. Protein: CASSLGLGREQYF.